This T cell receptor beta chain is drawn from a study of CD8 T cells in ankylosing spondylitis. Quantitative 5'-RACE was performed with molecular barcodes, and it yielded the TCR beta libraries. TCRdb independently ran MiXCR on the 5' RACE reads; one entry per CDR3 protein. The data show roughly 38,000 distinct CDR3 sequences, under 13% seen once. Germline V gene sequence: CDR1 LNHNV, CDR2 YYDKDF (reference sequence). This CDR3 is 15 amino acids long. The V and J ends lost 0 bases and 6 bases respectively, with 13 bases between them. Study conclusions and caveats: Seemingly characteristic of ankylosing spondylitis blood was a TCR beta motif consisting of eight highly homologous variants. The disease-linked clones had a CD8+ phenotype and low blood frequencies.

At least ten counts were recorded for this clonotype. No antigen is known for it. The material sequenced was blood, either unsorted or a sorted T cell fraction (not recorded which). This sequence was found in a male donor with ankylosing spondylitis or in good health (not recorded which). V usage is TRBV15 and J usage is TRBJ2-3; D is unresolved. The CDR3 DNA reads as TGTGCCACCAGCAGAGATATTCTGAGTGTGGATACGCAGTATTTT. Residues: CATSRDILSVDTQYF.